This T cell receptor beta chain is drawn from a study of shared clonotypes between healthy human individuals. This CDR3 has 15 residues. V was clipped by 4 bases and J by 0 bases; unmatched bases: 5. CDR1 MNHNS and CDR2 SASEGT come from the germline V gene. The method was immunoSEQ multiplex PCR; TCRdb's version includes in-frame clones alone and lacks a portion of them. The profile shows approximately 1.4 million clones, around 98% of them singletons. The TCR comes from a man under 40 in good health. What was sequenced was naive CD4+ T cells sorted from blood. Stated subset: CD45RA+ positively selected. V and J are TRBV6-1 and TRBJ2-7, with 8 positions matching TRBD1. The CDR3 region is CASSVGQGTSYEQYF. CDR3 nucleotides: TGTGCCAGCAGTGTTGGACAGGGTACCTCCTACGAGCAGTACTTC.